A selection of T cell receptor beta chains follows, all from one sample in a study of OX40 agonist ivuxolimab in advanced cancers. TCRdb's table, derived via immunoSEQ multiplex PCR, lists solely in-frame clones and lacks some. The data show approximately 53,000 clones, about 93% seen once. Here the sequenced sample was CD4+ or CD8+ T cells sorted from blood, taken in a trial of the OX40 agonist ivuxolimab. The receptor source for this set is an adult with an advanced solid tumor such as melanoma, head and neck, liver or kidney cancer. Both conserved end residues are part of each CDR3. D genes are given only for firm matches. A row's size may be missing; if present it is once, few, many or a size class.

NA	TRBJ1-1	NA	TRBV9	TGTGCCAGCAGCGGGGGAGCAGGGGTGGGGAACACTGAAGCTTTCTTT	CASSGGAGVGNTEAFF
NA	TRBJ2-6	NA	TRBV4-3	TGCGCCAGCAGCCACTCGGCGGCTAGTGGGGCCAACGTCCTGACTTTC	CASSHSAASGANVLTF
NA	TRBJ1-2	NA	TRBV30	TGTGCCTGTACCTCTAGGGGCTATGGCTACACCTTC	CACTSRGYGYTF
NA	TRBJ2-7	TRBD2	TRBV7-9	TGTGCCACCCTAGCGGGAGGGCCTGGGGAGCAGTACTTC	CATLAGGPGEQYF
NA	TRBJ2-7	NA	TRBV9	TGTGCCAGCAGCGTCCTCGAGAACTCCTACGAGCAGTACTTC	CASSVLENSYEQYF
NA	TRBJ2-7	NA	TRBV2	TGTGCCATGCATGACAGTATATCAGTTGGTACCTACGAGCAGTACTTC	CAMHDSISVGTYEQYF
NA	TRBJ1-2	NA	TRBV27	TGTGCCAGCAGCCCCATAAGCGCGTCAGATGGCTACACCTTC	CASSPISASDGYTF
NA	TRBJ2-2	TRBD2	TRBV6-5	TGTGCCAGCAGATCCAGACTAGCGGACACCGGGGAGCTGTTTTTT	CASRSRLADTGELFF
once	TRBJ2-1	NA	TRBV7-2	TGTGCCAGCAGCTTAGTTGGGGCTGGGACATATGAGCAGTTCTTC	CASSLVGAGTYEQFF
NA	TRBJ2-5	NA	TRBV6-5	TGTGCCAGCAGGATAAACGCAAGGGAGACCCAGTACTTC	CASRINARETQYF
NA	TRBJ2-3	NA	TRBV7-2	TGTGCCAGCAGCGCTCCCCCCGATACGCAGTATTTT	CASSAPPDTQYF
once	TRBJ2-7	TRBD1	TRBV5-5	TGTGCCAGCAGCTCAGGGACAGCTGGCTACGAGCAGTACTTC	CASSSGTAGYEQYF
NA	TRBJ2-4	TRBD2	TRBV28	TGTGCCAGCAAAAGCGGGAGGGCGAATTTGGGCAAAAACATTCAGTACTTC	CASKSGRANLGKNIQYF
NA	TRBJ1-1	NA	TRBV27	TGTGCCAGCATGGAGGGGAGCACTGAAGCTTTCTTT	CASMEGSTEAFF
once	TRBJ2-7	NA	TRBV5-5	TGTGCCAGCAGCTTGGTGGGTAGCTCCTACGAGCAGTACTTC	CASSLVGSSYEQYF
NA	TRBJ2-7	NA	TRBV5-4	TGTGCCAGCAGCTTGGGGGGGTACTCCTACGAGCAGTACTTC	CASSLGGYSYEQYF